This paragraph reports one TCR beta chain. This specimen comes from a study of blood T cells in healthy people across ages. Together with a sample-barcoded 5' primer, a J-beta primer mix was included in a second PCR lasting roughly 6 to 12 cycles. Via MiXCR, TCRdb re-called the 5' RACE reads, giving one row per CDR3 protein. The sample consists of some 1.6 million distinct CDR3 sequences, roughly 32% of them appearing once. Every sample had a minimum of 6 million PBMCs isolated. This CDR3 spans 16 amino acids. Germline CDR1 and CDR2: SEHNR and FQNEAQ (reference sequence). V shed 5 bases and J shed 0 bases, with 11 bases lying between them.

J is TRBJ2-6 and V is TRBV7-9; D is unclear. The TCR originated in a young woman in good health. The source material was blood. The CDR3 reads CASSPPHGSGANVLTF. CDR3 sequence (DNA): TGTGCCAGCAGCCCCCCTCACGGCTCTGGGGCCAACGTCCTGACTTTC.